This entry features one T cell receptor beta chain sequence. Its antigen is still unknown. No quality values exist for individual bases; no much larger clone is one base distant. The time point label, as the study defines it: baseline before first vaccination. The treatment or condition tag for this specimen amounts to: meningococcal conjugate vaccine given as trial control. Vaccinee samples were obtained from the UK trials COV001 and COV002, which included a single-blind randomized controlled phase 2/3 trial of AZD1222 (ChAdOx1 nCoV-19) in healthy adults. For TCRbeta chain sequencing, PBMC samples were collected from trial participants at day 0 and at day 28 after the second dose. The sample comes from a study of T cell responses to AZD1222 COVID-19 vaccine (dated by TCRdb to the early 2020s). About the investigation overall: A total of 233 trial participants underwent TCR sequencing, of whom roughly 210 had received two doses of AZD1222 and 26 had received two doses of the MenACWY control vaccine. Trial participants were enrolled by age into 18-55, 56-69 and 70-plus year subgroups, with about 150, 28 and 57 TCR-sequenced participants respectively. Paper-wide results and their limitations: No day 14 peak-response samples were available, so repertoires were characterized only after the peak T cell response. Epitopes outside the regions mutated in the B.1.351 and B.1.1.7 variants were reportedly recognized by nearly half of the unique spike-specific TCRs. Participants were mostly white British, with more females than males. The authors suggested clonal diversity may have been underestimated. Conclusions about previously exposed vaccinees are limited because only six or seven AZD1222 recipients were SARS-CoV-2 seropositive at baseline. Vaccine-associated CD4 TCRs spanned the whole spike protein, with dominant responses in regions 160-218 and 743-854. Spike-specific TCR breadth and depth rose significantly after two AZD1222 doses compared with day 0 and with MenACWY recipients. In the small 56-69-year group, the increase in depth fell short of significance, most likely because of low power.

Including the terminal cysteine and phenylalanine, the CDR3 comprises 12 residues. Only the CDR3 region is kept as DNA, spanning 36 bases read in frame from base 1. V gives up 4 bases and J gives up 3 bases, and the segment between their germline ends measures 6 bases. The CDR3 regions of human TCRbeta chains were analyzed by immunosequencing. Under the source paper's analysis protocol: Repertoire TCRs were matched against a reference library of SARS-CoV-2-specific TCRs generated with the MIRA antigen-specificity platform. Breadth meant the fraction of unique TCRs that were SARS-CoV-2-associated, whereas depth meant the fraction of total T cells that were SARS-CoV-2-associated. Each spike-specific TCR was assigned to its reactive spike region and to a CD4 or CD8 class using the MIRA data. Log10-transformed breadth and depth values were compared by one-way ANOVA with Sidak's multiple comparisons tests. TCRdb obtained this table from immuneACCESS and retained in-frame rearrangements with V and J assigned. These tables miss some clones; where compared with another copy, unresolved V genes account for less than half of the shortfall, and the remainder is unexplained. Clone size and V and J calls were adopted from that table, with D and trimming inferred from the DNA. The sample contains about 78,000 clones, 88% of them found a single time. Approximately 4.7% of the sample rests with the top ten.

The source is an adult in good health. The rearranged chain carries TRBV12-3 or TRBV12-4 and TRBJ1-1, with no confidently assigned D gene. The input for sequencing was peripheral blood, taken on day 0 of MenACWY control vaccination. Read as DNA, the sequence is TGTGCCAGCAGTTCCCCAGACACTGAAGCTTTCTTT. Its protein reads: CASSSPDTEAFF.